This T cell receptor (beta chain) comes out of a study of blood T cells in healthy people across ages. The second PCR ran about 6 to 12 cycles with a sample-barcoded 5' primer and J-beta primers. Researchers report that a template-switch adaptor with 12 random nucleotides tagged each cDNA molecule. TCRdb called the 5' RACE reads again in MiXCR, with one record for every CDR3 protein. The table lists about 1.8 million distinct CDR3 sequences, less than 50% of them singletons, with around 2.1% in the top ten. V shed 6 bases, J shed 5 bases, and the junction held 8 bases outside the gene matches. The CDR3 spans 14 residues. From germline, CDR1 is MNHEY and CDR2 SMNVEV (reference sequence).

Sequencing used blood. The chain employs TRBV27 and TRBJ2-5; 8 bases match TRBD2. The origin of this receptor is a woman aged 40 to 50 in good health. For the CDR3, the DNA is TGTGCCAGCAGCCGAGGACTAGCCTGGGAGACCCAGTACTTC. Translated: CASSRGLAWETQYF.